One and the same sample provided the 23 T cell receptor beta chains below, sequenced in a study of CD8 T cells in Susac syndrome. Reverse transcription of about 0.5 to 1 ug RNA was carried out with random hexamers. MiXCR, run by TCRdb on the immunoSEQ multiplex PCR reads, gives a single entry per CDR3 protein. The data hold over 150,000 distinct CDR3 sequences, with over 90% observed a single time. The sequenced sample was CD4+ T cells from PBMCs. The receptors shown here come from a human donor with Susac syndrome.

The chain joins TRBV29-1 to TRBJ2-3; D is ambiguous. Trimming took 4 bases from V and 6 from J, leaving 14 bases between them. Germline CDR1 is SQVTM and CDR2 is ANQGSEA. The CDR3 is made up of 13 amino acids. The CDR3 is CSVVDPTGDTQYF. DNA for the CDR3: TGCAGCGTTGTGGATCCGACCGGGGATACGCAGTATTTT.

This clonotype has a single count. The J gene is TRBJ2-3, the V gene TRBV2; D could derive from TRBD1 or TRBD2 (6 bases each). The V end was cut by 7 bases, the J end by 3 bases, with 14 bases between. Germline CDR1 is SNHLY and CDR2 is FYNNEI. The CDR3 sequence is 14 residues long. The CDR3 here is CASKEGVGTDTQYF. Written as DNA, the CDR3 is TGTGCCAGCAAGGAGGGGGTTGGGACAGATACGCAGTATTTT.

The rearrangement joins TRBV7-9 to TRBJ2-1; TRBD2 aligns across 11 bases. This CDR3 region has 16 residues. Germline-derived CDR1 and CDR2 are SEHNR and FQNEAQ (reference sequence). V was clipped by 7 bases and J by 5 bases; unmatched bases: 10. The DNA for the CDR3 is TGTGCCAGCACCAAGCTAGCGGGGGGCCAACACAATGAGCAGTTCTTC. Protein product: CASTKLAGGQHNEQFF.

This sequence joins TRBV6-2 or TRBV6-3 and TRBJ2-7; 7 bases map to TRBD2. Per the germline V gene, CDR1 is MNHEY and CDR2 is SVGEGT. This CDR3 has 14 amino acids. V was clipped by 6 bases and J by 2 bases; unmatched bases: 7. Here the CDR3 DNA reads TGTGCCAGCAGCCCTCCCAGCGGGACCTACGAGCAGTACTTC. It translates to CASSPPSGTYEQYF.

This chain connects TRBV2 to TRBJ2-7, with a weak D call TRBD2 (5 bases). This CDR3 is built from 13 residues. Germline CDR1 SNHLY, CDR2 FYNNEI. V was trimmed by 6 bases and J by 0 bases, leaving 9 bases between them. The CDR3 reads CASRIGSSYEQYF. CDR3 nucleotides: TGTGCCAGCAGGATAGGGAGCTCCTACGAGCAGTACTTC.

The chain joins TRBV28 to TRBJ1-4, with TRBD1 matching over 7 bases. With 3 bases clipped from V and 10 bases from J, the junction kept 11 bases outside the gene matches. The germline gives CDR1 MDHEN, CDR2 SYDVKM. The CDR3 has 15 residues. CDR3 loop: CASSFPDRKRGKLFF. The CDR3, as DNA: TGTGCCAGCAGTTTCCCGGACAGGAAAAGAGGAAAACTGTTTTTT.

The J gene is TRBJ2-2, the V gene TRBV30; D assignment may be TRBD1 or TRBD2 (6 bases each). Germline V gene sequence: CDR1 GTSNPN, CDR2 SVGIG (reference sequence). V was trimmed by 2 bases and J by 3 bases, leaving 10 bases between them. The CDR3 extends over 14 amino acids. CDR3 nucleotide sequence: TGTGCCTGGAGTCGGGGGCGCGACACCGGGGAGCTGTTTTTT. Translation: CAWSRGRDTGELFF.

V and J are TRBV6-2 or TRBV6-3 and TRBJ2-1, with D possibly TRBD2 on 5 matching bases. Germline V gene data show CDR1 as MNHEY and CDR2 as SVGEGT. The V and J ends lost 6 bases and 10 bases respectively, with 10 bases between them. The CDR3 extends over 11 amino acids. This CDR3 is CASSQRREQFF. The CDR3 nucleotides are TGTGCCAGCAGCCAGCGGCGGGAGCAGTTCTTC.

The rearrangement joins TRBV3-1 to TRBJ2-1, with unresolved D. The germline CDR1 and CDR2 sequences are LGHDT and YNNKEL (reference sequence). The CDR3 loop spans 15 amino acids. Trimming removed 0 bases at V and 1 base at J, with 7 bases between. CDR3 amino acids: CASSQEYGSYNEQFF. As DNA, the CDR3 is TGTGCCAGCAGCCAAGAGTACGGGTCCTACAATGAGCAGTTCTTC.

The chain employs TRBV7-9 and TRBJ2-5; no firm D call. Trimming cost V 3 bases and J 5 bases, with 13 bases left between them. This CDR3 has 14 residues. From germline, CDR1 is SEHNR and CDR2 FQNEAQ (reference sequence). CDR3 amino acids: CASSFASPGETQYF. In nucleotides, the CDR3 is TGTGCCAGCAGCTTCGCTTCCCCTGGGGAGACCCAGTACTTC.

This chain joins TRBV12-3 or TRBV12-4 and TRBJ2-1; D remains unclear. The CDR3 loop spans 13 amino acids. Trimming stripped 3 bases from V and 10 bases from J, with 13 bases between. The DNA of the CDR3 is TGTGCCAGCAGTTTTTCCGGTGCCAGGGAGCAGTTCTTC. Translation: CASSFSGAREQFF.

The CDR3 spells CSARDRRGQETQYF. CDR3 in DNA: TGCAGTGCTAGAGATCGTAGGGGCCAAGAGACCCAGTACTTC. The chain carries TRBV20-1 and TRBJ2-5; TRBD1 might be the D (5 bases). V lost 0 bases and J 1 base, leaving 9 bases between the germline ends. The length of the CDR3 is 14 residues. The germline gives CDR1 DFQATT, CDR2 SNEGSKA (reference sequence).

The CDR3 sequence: CASSPTPLGGGSTDTQYF. The CDR3 DNA reads as TGTGCCAGCAGCCCTACGCCCCTGGGAGGGGGGAGCACAGATACGCAGTATTTT. This rearrangement joins TRBV6-1 to TRBJ2-3; maybe TRBD2 (7 bases). CDR1 is MNHNS, CDR2 SASEGT, per germline. The CDR3 extends over 18 amino acids. V shed 6 bases and J shed 0 bases, with 22 bases lying between them.

This chain connects TRBV5-1 to TRBJ2-3; D uncertain. Per the germline V gene, CDR1 is SGHRS and CDR2 is YFSETQ. Trimming stripped 7 bases from V and 0 bases from J, with 12 bases between. The CDR3 is 14 residues long. The CDR3 sequence: CASRAGSSTDTQYF. CDR3 nucleotides: TGCGCCAGCCGTGCTGGTTCGAGCACAGATACGCAGTATTTT.

The chain has TRBV30 and TRBJ2-3; the match to TRBD1 covers 9 bases. Germline loops: CDR1 GTSNPN, CDR2 SVGIG (reference sequence). The CDR3 has 16 amino acids. The trim removed 3 bases at V and 4 bases at J, leaving 11 bases unmatched. The CDR3: CAWSEGETGGADTQYF. DNA for the CDR3: TGTGCCTGGAGCGAGGGGGAAACAGGGGGCGCAGATACGCAGTATTTT.

The J gene is TRBJ1-3, the V gene TRBV7-9; 7 nucleotides align to TRBD1. Trimming cost V 2 bases and J 7 bases; bases outside gene matches: 8. Looked up from germline, CDR1 is SEHNR and CDR2 is FQNEAQ (reference sequence). The CDR3 runs to 15 residues. The CDR3 bases are TGTGCCAGCAGCTTATCCGGGACAGAAGGGAACACCATATATTTT. Translated, it gives CASSLSGTEGNTIYF.

The chain couples TRBV20-1 to TRBJ1-2; a weak D match, TRBD1 (6 bases). The CDR3 is 13 residues long. V lost 3 bases and J 3 bases, leaving 11 bases between the germline ends. Per the germline V gene, CDR1 is DFQATT and CDR2 is SNEGSKA (reference sequence). CDR3 sequence (DNA): TGCAGTGCTAGGAAGGGGGGGGACTATGGCTACACCTTC. This gives the protein CSARKGGDYGYTF.

The V call is TRBV7-3, the J call TRBJ2-7; 7 nucleotides line up with TRBD2. Per germline, CDR1 SGHTA and CDR2 FQGTGA. Unmatched junction bases numbered 2, after V lost 0 bases and J lost 6 bases. CDR3 size: 13 residues. The CDR3 region has the DNA TGTGCCAGCAGCTTAACGCCGGGGGGCGAGCAGTACTTC. It yields the protein CASSLTPGGEQYF.

V gene TRBV9 combines with J gene TRBJ2-5, with TRBD2 identical over 12 bases. V dropped 4 bases and J dropped 5; count of bases not matched to a gene: 3. The CDR3 is 14 residues long. In germline, CDR1 is SGDLS, CDR2 YYNGEE. The DNA for the CDR3 is TGTGCCAGCAGCAGACTAGCGGGAGAGGAGACCCAGTACTTC. Its translation: CASSRLAGEETQYF.

The rearrangement links TRBV14 to TRBJ2-1; 9 bases map to TRBD2. Germline CDR1 SGHDN, CDR2 FVKESK. The CDR3 spans 15 residues. Trimming cost V 4 bases and J 8 bases; bases outside gene matches: 9. CDR3 nucleotides: TGTGCCAGCAGCCGTGGACTAGCGTTTATAGATGAGCAGTTCTTC. Protein sequence: CASSRGLAFIDEQFF.

This clonotype has just one count. V gene TRBV13 combines with J gene TRBJ2-7; D possibly corresponds to TRBD2 (7 bases). V was shortened by 0 bases and J by 2 bases, with 11 bases between the two germline ends. The CDR3 extends over 15 amino acids. The germline gives CDR1 PRHDT, CDR2 FYEKMQ (reference sequence). CDR3 nucleotides: TGTGCCAGCAGCTTAGGCACCGGGGGGCCCTACGAGCAGTACTTC. As protein: CASSLGTGGPYEQYF.

V and J are TRBV20-1 and TRBJ1-5; 9 bases are a match to TRBD1. Unmatched junction bases numbered 3, after V lost 5 bases and J lost 4 bases. Germline assignment: CDR1 DFQATT and CDR2 SNEGSKA (reference sequence). CDR3 length: 13 amino acids. For the CDR3, the DNA is TGCAGTGCTCGCGACAGGGGGAATCAGCCCCAGCATTTT. It is translated as CSARDRGNQPQHF.

To note about this clonotype: One end of the junction does not line up with germline, which may come from a read error. The rearrangement links TRBV2 to TRBJ1-2, with 7 bases that match TRBD1. Looked up from germline, CDR1 is SNHLY and CDR2 is FYNNEI. The CDR3 has 12 residues. Here the CDR3 DNA reads TGTGCCAGCAGGGAAGGGGGCGATGGCTACACCTTC. It translates to CASREGGDGYTF.